Sequencing of this TCR beta chain was carried out in a study of CD8 T cell repertoires and HIV-1 epitope variants. Study in general: T cells were stimulated with Twenty-five Gag and Nef peptides separately.

Sequencing of TCR beta CDR3 used immunoSEQ survey depth. Sequenced by immunoSEQ multiplex PCR; TCRdb stores in-frame clones only, minus some. This repertoire shows just under 6,000 clones, around 64% found once; its top ten account for around 47%. Germline V gives CDR1 SGHTA, CDR2 FQGTGA. This CDR3 comprises 15 residues. The J segment lost 2 bases and the V segment lost 2 bases, leaving 5 bases of the junction unmatched. This clone was counted a few times. As yet, its antigen is unknown. The sequenced sample consisted of cultured CD8+ T cells derived from PBMCs. This TCR was recovered from a male donor with HIV. This sequence joins TRBV7-3 and TRBJ2-5; the match to TRBD2 covers 7 bases. The CDR3 loop reads CASSLGGGPQETQYF. The CDR3 nucleotides are TGTGCCAGCAGCTTAGGCGGGGGTCCTCAAGAGACCCAGTACTTC.